This T cell receptor (beta chain) was sequenced for a study of shared clonotypes between healthy human individuals (dated by TCRdb to 2020 to 2022). Regarding the study in general: The cohort included a few men and a couple of women between 18 and 49 years of age. For each donor, CD4 naive and CD4 memory were each run on three plates, CD8 naive on two plates, and CD8 memory on one plate. To estimate repertoire size and how much clonotypes are shared between individuals, the study performed deep sequencing of blood TCR repertoires from five healthy adults. To increase sequencing depth and limit assay-specific biases, TCR repertoire library preparation and sequencing were carried out by different laboratories using diverse techniques. Leukapheresis yielded between about 0.9 and 8.9 billion PBMCs per donor.

TCR CDR3 regions were amplified from genomic DNA by multiplex PCR using the deep immunoSEQ assay. Extracted genomic DNA from each cell subset was distributed evenly across all wells of several immunoSEQ 96-well plates, and each plate was treated as a replicate. For sorted subsets, around 200 ng genomic DNA, equal to tens of thousands of T cell genomes, was loaded into each replicate PCR. Purified libraries were quantified with a Qubit 3.0 fluorometer, sized on a Bioanalyzer 2100, and re-quantified with the KAPA Library Quantification kit. A separate single-read 150-cycle Illumina NextSeq 550 flow cell was used to sequence each immunoSEQ 96-well plate. The source study handled its data this way. Because the immunoSEQ output held only junctional sequences and lacked quality scores, the filtering could not match the filtering applied to full-length reads. To assign V/J genes and CDR3, sequences were annotated against IMGT germline references using PyIR, a Python wrapper for IgBLAST v1.9. Reads were removed for weak V/J assignments (E-value above 1e-6), missing CDR3, stop codons, out-of-frame junctions, or ambiguous translated residues. V3J clonotypes were defined as sequences sharing an identical inferred V gene, J gene, and CDR3 amino acid sequence. To compute the percentage overlap between repertoires, the number of shared unique clonotypes was divided by the size of the smaller repertoire. Richness of each repertoire was evaluated using RTK rarefaction, the Chao1 estimator, and Recon v2.1 estimates of unobserved clonotypes. OLGA was used to compute generation probabilities for all TCRbeta clonotypes that the gDNA method yielded from a handful of donors. TCRdb holds this immuneACCESS table with in-frame rearrangements only. Some clones are missing; in checked studies, unresolved V genes explain under half, and the rest has no known cause. The V and J calls and clone size come from that table; D and trimming were worked out from the DNA. This sample has some 1.5 million clones in its table, and 95% to 97% of those were observed once. Approximately 1.1% of the sample rests with the top ten.

Regarding this clone: Its target antigen remains unknown. Nothing much larger sits one base from this clone, and base qualities are not available. Other DNA sequences from this sample encode an identical CDR3 as well.

Taken from cysteine to phenylalanine, the CDR3 has 15 residues. Of the read, only the CDR3 DNA is kept; its 45 bases are in frame from base 1. Per the germline V gene, MNHEY is the CDR1 and SVGAGI is the CDR2. A distance of 9 bases separates the germline ends of V and J, which lose 0 bases and 1 base respectively. Healthy HIV-negative adults with no recently reported acute infections or vaccinations were included as donors. Every donor was a Caucasian adult residing in Nashville, Tennessee, USA. CD4+ T cells were enriched by magnetic negative selection; naive cells were then positively selected on CD45RA, and the negative fraction formed the memory subset. Blood was obtained by leukapheresis, after which PBMCs were separated by Ficoll-Histopaque density gradient centrifugation and cryopreserved in liquid nitrogen vapor phase. Analytical flow cytometry was used to check the purity and quantity of each magnetically sorted T cell population. Genomic DNA was isolated from each sorted fraction and quantified by UV absorbance on a Nanodrop 2000c.

The full study reports these points: Clonotypes shared by all four sorted-subset donors showed higher generation probabilities than non-shared clonotypes. Across a handful of donors, approximately 5% of naive CD4, 3.5% of naive CD8, under 2.5% of memory CD4, and approximately 0.4% of memory CD8 clonotypes were shared. Sampling was limited to blood, and TCR repertoires in tissue likely differ from TCR repertoires in blood. Rarefaction of sorted-subset datasets indicated incomplete sequencing despite the large sequencing depth. Naive subsets generally had larger estimated clonotype richness than memory subsets. Because the study included a small number of donors, the genetic and exposure-history diversity represented was limited. Based on pairwise subsampling, the degree of clonotype sharing among donors was expected to be affected by sequencing depth.

Sequencing was carried out using naive CD4+ T cells sorted from blood. The cell subset or site label of this sample denotes: CD45RA+ positively selected. In this chain, TRBV6-5 is recombined with TRBJ1-1; the D gene is possibly TRBD1, with 5 bases matching. The clonotype comes from a man aged 25 to 40 in good health. The nucleotides are TGTGCCAGCAGTTACTCCACAGGAAAGAACACTGAAGCTTTCTTT. It translates to CASSYSTGKNTEAFF.